The 22 T cell receptor beta chains given below trace back to one sample, sequenced in a study of T cells in Graves' hyperthyroidism and ophthalmopathy. RNA transcripts served as the template for amplifying TCR beta CDR3 regions. HTBI primers drove first-round RT-PCR of the TCR CDR3. TCRdb reprocessed the multiplex PCR reads via MiXCR and lists one record per CDR3 protein. The sample holds approximately 360,000 distinct CDR3 sequences, approximately 14% seen once. Sequencing was carried out using blood. Receptors originate from a woman under 30 with Graves' hyperthyroidism that later progressed to Graves' ophthalmopathy.

This clonotype was seen at least ten times. The chain joins TRBV20-1 to TRBJ2-3, with D tentatively TRBD1 (6 bases). In germline, CDR1 is DFQATT, CDR2 SNEGSKA (reference sequence). V was trimmed by 6 bases and J by 0 bases, leaving 13 bases between them. This CDR3 spans 14 amino acids. This CDR3 is CSATDRTSTDTQYF. CDR3 DNA sequence: TGCAGTGCGACAGACAGGACTAGCACAGATACGCAGTATTTT.

This clonotype occurred many times. V and J are TRBV28 and TRBJ1-1; a possible D gene is TRBD1 (5 bases). With 5 bases removed from V and 4 bases from J, the gap between germline ends came to 17 bases. The CDR3 contains 15 residues. Germline V lookup: CDR1 MDHEN, CDR2 SYDVKM. Written as DNA, the CDR3 is TGTGCCAGCAGTCCTCCAGGGATAGTAACCACTGAAGCTTTCTTT. This encodes CASSPPGIVTTEAFF. Based on the CDR3 plus reference TRBV28 and TRBJ1-1, the full variable domain is DVKVTQSSRYLVKRTGEKVFLECVQDMDHENMFWYRQDPGLGLRLIYFSYDVKMKEKGDIPEGYSVSREKKERFSLILESASTNQTSMYLCASSPPGIVTTEAFFGQGTRLTVV.

This chain links TRBV12-3 or TRBV12-4 with TRBJ2-1; 10 nucleotides match TRBD2. V lost 6 bases, J lost 10 bases, and 12 bases stayed unmatched. The CDR3 length is 15 residues. CDR3 loop: CASSSPSGGLWEQFF. The CDR3 DNA reads TGTGCCAGCAGCTCCCCTAGCGGGGGCCTGTGGGAGCAGTTCTTC.

This clonotype came up many times. The V call is TRBV3-1, the J call TRBJ1-2; 11 bases map to TRBD1. The CDR3 spans 15 residues. Germline values: CDR1 LGHDT, CDR2 YNNKEL (reference sequence). V lost 3 bases and J lost 4; bases outside the gene matches: 4. Here the CDR3 reads CASSHLDRGPYGYTF. CDR3 nucleotides: TGTGCCAGCAGCCACCTGGACAGGGGGCCCTATGGCTACACCTTC.

This clonotype was observed at least ten times. This sequence joins TRBV13 and TRBJ2-7; TRBD2 aligns across 8 bases. The CDR3 is 16 amino acids. Trimming cost V 4 bases and J 6 bases; bases outside gene matches: 14. CDR1 PRHDT and CDR2 FYEKMQ come from the germline V gene (reference sequence). CDR3 DNA sequence: TGTGCCAGCAGCTCATCCGGGACTAGGGTAGCGGCCGAGCAGTACTTC. Translation gives CASSSSGTRVAAEQYF.

In this sample, this clonotype turned up many times. The chain couples TRBV6-1 to TRBJ1-1; 8 bases are a match to TRBD1. V lost 6 bases and J lost 4; bases outside the gene matches: 4. Germline V gene sequence: CDR1 MNHNS, CDR2 SASEGT. This CDR3 region has 13 residues. The CDR3 nucleotides are TGTGCCAGCAGACTTACAGGGGGCACTGAAGCTTTCTTT. This gives the protein CASRLTGGTEAFF.

CDR3 loop: CASSLLPGAGLLSIGNEQFF. The CDR3 nucleotides read TGTGCCAGCAGCTTACTCCCGGGAGCGGGCCTTCTATCGATCGGTAATGAGCAGTTCTTC. The rearrangement joins TRBV7-9 to TRBJ2-1; a weak D match, TRBD2 (6 bases). The CDR3 is 20 residues long. V lost 2 bases and J 7 bases, leaving 30 bases between the germline ends. Germline lookup yields CDR1 SEHNR and CDR2 FQNEAQ (reference sequence). The full variable domain, its missing parts supplied by reference TRBV7-9 and TRBJ2-1, is DTGVSQNPRHKITKRGQNVTFRCDPISEHNRLYWYRQTLGQGPEFLTYFQNEAQLEKSRLLSDRFSAERPKGSFSTLEIQRTEQGDSAMYLCASSLLPGAGLLSIGNEQFFGPGTRLTVL.

This clonotype was seen many times. The chain joins TRBV5-5 to TRBJ2-3; TRBD2 is a possible D gene (6 bases). The V and J ends lost 1 base and 3 bases respectively, with 12 bases between them. CDR1 and CDR2 from the germline V gene are SGHKS and YYEKEE (reference sequence). The CDR3 has 15 amino acids. CDR3 DNA sequence: TGTGCCAGCAGCTTGTGGTCGGGAGCTACAGATACGCAGTATTTT. Translation gives CASSLWSGATDTQYF.

There are many counts of this clonotype. For the CDR3, the DNA is TGTGCCAGCAGCTACGATTCTCAGGGAGGAACTGAAGCTTTCTTT. It specifies CASSYDSQGGTEAFF. The V gene is TRBV7-2, the J gene TRBJ1-1, with a possible D match to TRBD1 (5 bases). The CDR3 sequence is 15 residues long. CDR1 is SGHTA, CDR2 FQGNSA, per germline. V was trimmed by 4 bases and J by 5 bases, leaving 17 bases between them.

This clonotype came up once. A much larger clone is a single base away; this may be a read error. The J gene is TRBJ2-5, the V gene TRBV28; D assignment may be TRBD1 or TRBD2 (5 bases each). V lost 3 bases and J lost 5, with 16 bases in between. The CDR3 totals 15 residues. Germline CDR1 reads MDHEN; CDR2 reads SYDVKM. In nucleotides, the CDR3 is TGTGCCAGCAGTTTTATGAGGGGCCAGTGGGAGACCCAGTACTTC. Protein product: CASSFMRGQWETQYF. The whole variable domain, filled in from reference TRBV28 and TRBJ2-5, reads DVKVTQSSRYLVKRTGEKVFLECVQDMDHENMFWYRQDPGLGLRLIYFSYDVKMKEKGDIPEGYSVSREKKERFSLILESASTNQTSMYLCASSFMRGQWETQYFGPGTRLLVL.

This clonotype was detected only a few times. V usage is TRBV7-9 and J usage is TRBJ2-5; perhaps TRBD2 as D (5 bases). Germline V gene lookup returns CDR1 SEHNR and CDR2 FQNEAQ (reference sequence). V gave up 5 bases and J gave up 2 bases, with 12 bases separating them. The CDR3 loop spans 14 amino acids. The chain's CDR3 is CASSILPGQETQYF. As DNA, the CDR3 is TGTGCCAGCAGCATACTCCCGGGACAAGAGACCCAGTACTTC. Together with reference TRBV7-9 and TRBJ2-5, the CDR3 gives the full variable domain: DTGVSQNPRHKITKRGQNVTFRCDPISEHNRLYWYRQTLGQGPEFLTYFQNEAQLEKSRLLSDRFSAERPKGSFSTLEIQRTEQGDSAMYLCASSILPGQETQYFGPGTRLLVL.

In this sample, this clonotype turned up many times. The gene calls are TRBV5-6 and TRBJ2-3; D may be TRBD2 (5 bases). Germline V gene data show CDR1 as SGHDT and CDR2 as YYEEEE. The CDR3 length is 20 residues. Trimming removed 1 base at V and 0 bases at J, with 24 bases between. The DNA for the CDR3 is TGTGCCAGCAGCTTGTTTTCGCGGAGGTTGACTACAACTAGCACAGATACGCAGTATTTT. Translating it yields CASSLFSRRLTTTSTDTQYF.

This clonotype was counted ten times or more. The V and J genes are TRBV2 and TRBJ1-3; D remains unclear. Germline values: CDR1 SNHLY, CDR2 FYNNEI. This CDR3 comprises 14 residues. Trimming removed 8 bases at V and 0 bases at J, with 11 bases between. The CDR3 loop is CASAAGYSGNTIYF. The CDR3 DNA sequence: TGTGCCAGCGCAGCAGGCTACTCTGGAAACACCATATATTTT.

This clonotype was seen at least ten times. The chain links TRBV12-5 to TRBJ2-1; the D gene is possibly TRBD2 (6 bases). V shed 3 bases and J shed 5 bases, with 14 bases lying between them. The CDR3 runs 15 residues. Germline CDR1 reads LGHNT; CDR2 reads FRNRAP. The CDR3 DNA reads as TGTGCTAGTGGTTTTACGGGAGCCGGGCACAATGAGCAGTTCTTC. This gives the protein CASGFTGAGHNEQFF.

There are a few counts of this clonotype. This sequence joins TRBV24-1 and TRBJ2-1, with 8 positions matching TRBD1. The germline gives CDR1 KGHDR, CDR2 SFDVKD. The CDR3 consists of 14 residues. V was clipped by 2 bases and J by 6 bases; unmatched bases: 2. The CDR3 protein is CATSDWTGPNEQFF. The CDR3 DNA reads TGTGCCACCAGTGATTGGACAGGGCCCAATGAGCAGTTCTTC.

Regarding this clonotype: With a much larger clone just one base away, this may be a read error. Here the CDR3 reads CASSAHPVVEGGQTQYF. In nucleotides, the CDR3 is TGTGCCAGCAGCGCCCATCCAGTGGTTGAAGGGGGGCAGACCCAGTACTTC. This rearrangement joins TRBV7-2 to TRBJ2-5; D is tentatively TRBD1 or TRBD2 (6 bases each). V lost 5 bases, J lost 6 bases, and 25 bases lay in between. Germline V lookup: CDR1 SGHTA, CDR2 FQGNSA. This CDR3 contains 17 residues.

In this sample, this clonotype turned up many times. The rearrangement links TRBV28 to TRBJ2-5; the D gene could be TRBD1 or TRBD2 (5 bases each). V was trimmed by 7 bases and J by 3 bases, leaving 18 bases between them. In germline, CDR1 is MDHEN, CDR2 SYDVKM. CDR3 length: 15 amino acids. The CDR3 nucleotides are TGTGCCAGCAACCTACGGGGCCTCGGGGAAGAGACCCAGTACTTC. Protein sequence: CASNLRGLGEETQYF.

This clonotype was detected ten times or more. V usage is TRBV7-9 and J usage is TRBJ2-1, with TRBD1 matching 9 bases. Germline V gene sequence: CDR1 SEHNR, CDR2 FQNEAQ (reference sequence). The V and J ends lost 7 bases and 7 bases, in that order; junction bases with no gene match: 17. The CDR3 is 17 residues long. CDR3 amino acids: CASTVAPPGQGRNEQFF. CDR3 coding DNA: TGTGCCAGCACTGTAGCTCCTCCGGGACAGGGACGGAATGAGCAGTTCTTC.

The gene calls are TRBV4-2 and TRBJ2-7; D uncertain. This CDR3 is 17 amino acids long. Germline V gene lookup returns CDR1 LGHNA and CDR2 YNFKEQ. V was cut by 0 bases and J by 0 bases, with 15 bases left in between. The CDR3 region is CASSQDPAPPSSYEQYF. CDR3 nucleotide sequence: TGTGCCAGCAGCCAAGACCCCGCTCCACCGAGCTCCTACGAGCAGTACTTC.

This clonotype was recorded many times. The rearrangement uses TRBV28 and TRBJ1-2, with 7 bases matching TRBD1. This CDR3 has 12 residues. J lost 8 bases, V lost 6 bases, and 6 bases had no gene match. Germline V lookup: CDR1 MDHEN, CDR2 SYDVKM. The DNA of the CDR3 is TGTGCCAGCAGCCGACAGGGACGAGGCTACACCTTC. Protein: CASSRQGRGYTF.

This clonotype has only a few counts. The chain links TRBV5-4 to TRBJ2-3; 7 bases are shared with TRBD2. This CDR3 has 15 amino acids. The germline V gene encodes CDR1 SGHNT and CDR2 YYREEE (reference sequence). V gave up 2 bases and J gave up 4 bases; unmatched junction bases: 7. CDR3 sequence (DNA): TGTGCCAGCAGCTTAGGCGGGAGTCGGCCAGATACGCAGTATTTT. Residues: CASSLGGSRPDTQYF.

This clonotype was seen many times. The chain recombines TRBV27 with TRBJ2-5, with a weak D call TRBD1 (5 bases). Germline CDR1 and CDR2: MNHEY and SMNVEV (reference sequence). The CDR3 runs to 15 residues. V shed 0 bases and J shed 5 bases, with 13 bases lying between them. The CDR3 nucleotides are TGTGCCAGCAGTTTATCAGGGCAGGGTCTCGAGACCCAGTACTTC. Translating it yields CASSLSGQGLETQYF.